Following are 25 T cell receptor beta chains from one sample sequenced in a study of blood T cell repertoires in COVID-19. The table came from immunoSEQ multiplex PCR; TCRdb's copy has only in-frame clones and leaves some out. The sample consists of over 100,000 clones, around 86% of them appearing once. Specimen: peripheral blood. The source is a woman aged 55-75 years with active or convalescent COVID-19.

V and J are TRBV10-2 and TRBJ2-2; D is undetermined. This CDR3 is built from 14 residues. Germline loops: CDR1 WSHSY, CDR2 SAAADI. V shed 7 bases and J shed 4 bases, with 13 bases lying between them. The DNA for the CDR3 is TGCGCCAGCAACCCTTCAGGTTCCACCGGGGAGCTGTTTTTT. Translated, it gives CASNPSGSTGELFF.

This clone was recorded once. The V gene is TRBV4-2, the J gene TRBJ1-2, with no clear D. Trimming shortened V by 1 base and J by 3 bases, and 12 bases separated the two germline ends. CDR3 length: 15 amino acids. Germline V CDR1 and CDR2: LGHNA, YNFKEQ. CDR3 sequence: CASSQGSGNDYGYTF. The CDR3 DNA reads TGTGCCAGCAGCCAAGGTTCAGGAAACGACTATGGCTACACCTTC.

This chain joins TRBV5-1 and TRBJ2-5; TRBD1 matches at 7 bases. There are 14 residues in the CDR3. V shed 3 bases and J 2 bases; nucleotides not matched to a gene: 4. The V gene's germline CDR1 is SGHRS and CDR2 YFSETQ. The CDR3 region has the DNA TGCGCCAGCAGCTCCCCAGGGGGTCAAGAGACCCAGTACTTC. This gives the protein CASSSPGGQETQYF.

This clone was observed a single time. The rearrangement links TRBV5-1 to TRBJ1-1; D possibly corresponds to TRBD1 (6 bases). The V and J ends lost 6 bases and 0 bases respectively, with 9 bases between them. The CDR3 is 13 amino acids. Germline V gene lookup returns CDR1 SGHRS and CDR2 YFSETQ. The CDR3 sequence is CASTGQMNTEAFF. The CDR3 nucleotides are TGCGCCAGCACCGGACAGATGAACACTGAAGCTTTCTTT.

The V call is TRBV19, the J call TRBJ2-7, with D perhaps TRBD1 (8 bases). The CDR3 length is 13 residues. Per germline, CDR1 LNHDA and CDR2 SQIVND (reference sequence). The CDR3 region is CARTGGEWDEQYF. CDR3 coding DNA: TGTGCGCGAACAGGGGGGGAGTGGGACGAGCAGTACTTC.

The CDR3, as DNA: TGCGCCAGCAGCTTGGGGGTAGCGACAGATACGCAGTATTTT. Its protein product is CASSLGVATDTQYF. The V gene is TRBV5-1, the J gene TRBJ2-3, with D possibly matching TRBD2 (5 bases). Trimming cost V 0 bases and J 3 bases, with 8 bases left between them. CDR1 and CDR2 (germline): SGHRS, YFSETQ. The CDR3 sequence is 14 residues long. Full variable domain (rest looked up from reference TRBV5-1 and TRBJ2-3): KAGVTQTPRYLIKTRGQQVTLSCSPISGHRSVSWYQQTPGQGLQFLFEYFSETQRNKGNFPGRFSGRQFSNSRSEMNVSTLELGDSALYLCASSLGVATDTQYFGPGTRLTVL.

This sequence joins TRBV19 and TRBJ2-7, with TRBD1 matching over 7 bases. The CDR3 sequence is 14 residues long. The V gene's germline CDR1 is LNHDA and CDR2 SQIVND (reference sequence). V shed 5 bases, J shed 2 bases, and the junction held 6 bases outside the gene matches. The CDR3 loop is CASSPTGTAYEQYV. The CDR3 DNA reads as TGTGCCAGTAGTCCCACCGGGACAGCCTACGAGCAGTACGTC.

The chain uses TRBV7-9 and TRBJ1-1; 8 bases agree with TRBD1. The V segment lost 5 bases and the J segment 7 bases; nucleotides outside the gene matches: 9. Germline V gene lookup returns CDR1 SEHNR and CDR2 FQNEAQ (reference sequence). The CDR3 sequence is 14 residues long. The CDR3 bases are TGTGCCAGCAGCCTTACCTACAGGGGGAATGAAGCTTTCTTT. It yields the protein CASSLTYRGNEAFF.

This clone has a single count. The chain is built from TRBV3-1 (or the pseudogene TRBV3-2) and TRBJ1-4; tentatively, D is TRBD1 (5 bases). Trimming left V 0 bases short and J 11 bases short, with 16 bases between. The CDR3 has 15 residues. Germline V gene lookup returns CDR1 LGHDT and CDR2 YNNKEL (reference sequence). The CDR3 region is CASSQDPGTGRKLFF. Here the CDR3 DNA reads TGTGCCAGCAGCCAAGACCCGGGCACAGGTCGGAAACTGTTTTTT.

The rearrangement joins TRBV2 to TRBJ1-4; D call uncertain. Trimming cost V 2 bases and J 5 bases, with 12 bases left between them. Germline V CDR1 and CDR2: SNHLY, FYNNEI. This CDR3 contains 15 residues. The CDR3: CASSENRGANEKLFF. CDR3 sequence (DNA): TGTGCCAGCAGTGAAAACCGGGGAGCAAATGAAAAACTGTTTTTT.

This clone was detected only once. This sequence joins TRBV29-1 and TRBJ1-5, with unresolved D. Germline lookup yields CDR1 SQVTM and CDR2 ANQGSEA. V was trimmed by 7 bases and J by 4 bases, leaving 29 bases between them. This CDR3 has 18 residues. The CDR3: CSATLGETHTTPNQPQHF. The DNA of the CDR3 is TGCAGCGCCACCCTGGGCGAGACCCACACAACACCTAATCAGCCCCAGCATTTT.

The genes are TRBV9 and TRBJ1-3; TRBD1 might be the D (6 bases). The CDR3 sequence is 17 residues long. V gave up 4 bases and J gave up 0 bases, with 17 bases separating them. Germline lookup yields CDR1 SGDLS and CDR2 YYNGEE. CDR3 loop: CASSLTGTLTSGNTIYF. Written as DNA, the CDR3 is TGTGCCAGCAGCTTAACCGGGACACTAACCTCTGGAAACACCATATATTTT. Full variable domain (outside the CDR3, taken from reference TRBV9 and TRBJ1-3): DSGVTQTPKHLITATGQRVTLRCSPRSGDLSVYWYQQSLDQGLQFLIQYYNGEERAKGNILERFSAQQFPDLHSELNLSSLELGDSALYFCASSLTGTLTSGNTIYFGEGSWLTVV.

The chain carries TRBV6-5 and TRBJ1-1, with D tentatively TRBD1 (5 bases). Germline lookup yields CDR1 MNHEY and CDR2 SVGAGI. Between the trimmed V and J ends, which lost 8 bases and 9 bases, there was a span of 13 bases. CDR3 length equals 11 residues. CDR3 sequence: CASEIRGKAFF. The DNA for the CDR3 is TGTGCCAGCGAAATCCGGGGGAAAGCTTTCTTT.

The V and J genes are TRBV3-1 (or the pseudogene TRBV3-2) and TRBJ1-1; tentative D call: TRBD1 (5 bases). Germline V gene sequence: CDR1 LGHDT, CDR2 YNNKEL (reference sequence). V lost 1 base to trimming and J lost 1 base, with 13 bases between them. This CDR3 comprises 16 residues. The CDR3 here is CASSQAFRGWNTEAFF. The CDR3 DNA is TGTGCCAGCAGCCAAGCTTTTAGGGGATGGAACACTGAAGCTTTCTTT.

The chain joins TRBV6-2 or TRBV6-3 to TRBJ2-7, with 8 bases that match TRBD1. The CDR3 sequence is 13 residues long. The V gene's germline CDR1 is MNHEY and CDR2 SVGEGT. J gave up 3 bases and V 4 bases, and 2 bases lay outside the gene matches. This CDR3 reads CASSFTGGYEQYV. CDR3 coding DNA: TGTGCCAGCAGTTTTACAGGGGGCTACGAGCAGTACGTC.

The V gene is TRBV5-1, the J gene TRBJ1-1; 10 bases map to TRBD1. Germline V lookup: CDR1 SGHRS, CDR2 YFSETQ. This CDR3 contains 14 residues. The trim removed 3 bases at V and 5 bases at J, leaving 4 bases unmatched. This chain's CDR3 is CASSWTGGGTEAFF. The CDR3 coding sequence is TGCGCCAGCAGCTGGACAGGGGGAGGGACTGAAGCTTTCTTT.

This chain connects TRBV7-2 to TRBJ1-2; D is unresolved. The CDR3 length is 15 residues. The germline gives CDR1 SGHTA, CDR2 FQGNSA. Trimming removed 1 base at V and 4 bases at J, with 13 bases between. The CDR3 here is CASSLEVQVLYGYTF. In nucleotides, the CDR3 is TGTGCCAGCAGCTTAGAGGTGCAGGTCCTCTATGGCTACACCTTC.

The CDR3: CASSQRQGQETQYF. CDR3 nucleotide sequence: TGTGCCAGCAGCCAAAGACAAGGTCAAGAGACCCAGTACTTC. The genes are TRBV6-5 and TRBJ2-5; D gene unclear. V lost 6 bases, J lost 2 bases, and 13 bases lay in between. Germline CDR1 is MNHEY and CDR2 is SVGAGI. The CDR3 spans 14 residues.

The chain links TRBV7-2 to TRBJ2-5; TRBD2 aligns across 10 bases. V shed 1 base and J 8 bases; nucleotides not matched to a gene: 10. CDR3 length: 16 residues. Germline-derived CDR1 and CDR2 are SGHTA and FQGNSA. CDR3 DNA: TGTGCCAGCAGCTTAGAGGGCCGTCCTAGCGGGAGCACCCAGTACTTC. Amino acid sequence: CASSLEGRPSGSTQYF. The whole variable domain, filled in from reference TRBV7-2 and TRBJ2-5, reads GAGVSQSPSNKVTEKGKDVELRCDPISGHTALYWYRQSLGQGLEFLIYFQGNSAPDKSGLPSDRFSAERTGGSVSTLTIQRTQQEDSAVYLCASSLEGRPSGSTQYFGPGTRLLVL.

This clone was observed a handful of times. This chain joins TRBV11-2 and TRBJ2-1, with 10 bases that match TRBD2. Germline V gene sequence: CDR1 SGHAT, CDR2 FQNNGV. V shed 0 bases, J shed 6 bases, and the junction held 5 bases outside the gene matches. The CDR3 runs to 16 residues. This CDR3 reads CASSLDQAGGGNEQFF. The CDR3 DNA is TGTGCCAGCAGCTTAGATCAAGCGGGAGGGGGCAATGAGCAGTTCTTC.

The CDR3 DNA reads as TGCGCCAGCAGCTTGGTGTCTGGACAGGGTGGCACTGAAGCTTTCTTT. Translating it yields CASSLVSGQGGTEAFF. The J gene is TRBJ1-1, the V gene TRBV5-1; 8 nucleotides align to TRBD1. Germline trimming cut 0 bases from V and 4 bases from J; bases unmatched to any gene: 8. Germline CDR1 and CDR2: SGHRS and YFSETQ. The CDR3 sequence is 16 residues long.

The chain carries TRBV23-1 and TRBJ2-7, with a weak D call TRBD1 (5 bases). TRBV23-1 is filed as an ORF, its function uncertain. Trimming removed 7 bases from V and 0 bases from J, with 10 bases in between. CDR3 length equals 13 residues. As DNA, the CDR3 is TGCGCCAGCACCTTTGGACACTCCTACGAGCAGTACGTC. It codes for CASTFGHSYEQYV.

The V gene is TRBV10-3, the J gene TRBJ2-3; D is perhaps TRBD1 (7 bases). V lost 3 bases and J 2 bases, leaving 12 bases between the germline ends. The CDR3 is 15 residues long. In germline, CDR1 is ENHRY, CDR2 SYGVKD. The CDR3: CAISEGGGLTDTQYF. The DNA of the CDR3 is TGTGCCATCAGTGAAGGAGGGGGCCTCACAGATACGCAGTATTTT.

This clone was counted a single time. CDR3 loop: CASTEGGRGSDTQYF. The CDR3 DNA sequence: TGTGCCAGCACCGAGGGGGGCAGGGGGTCAGATACGCAGTATTTT. The chain recombines TRBV6-5 with TRBJ2-3, with D perhaps TRBD1 (7 bases). Trimming removed 7 bases at V and 4 bases at J, with 18 bases between. This CDR3 comprises 15 residues. Germline V gene data show CDR1 as MNHEY and CDR2 as SVGAGI.

This clone was seen only a few times. The chain employs TRBV3-1 (or the pseudogene TRBV3-2) and TRBJ1-1; 8 bases fit TRBD1. V was clipped by 1 base and J by 6 bases; unmatched bases: 4. Per germline, CDR1 LGHDT and CDR2 YNNKEL (reference sequence). CDR3 length: 14 amino acids. For the CDR3, the DNA is TGTGCCAGCAGCCAAGTCCTGGACAGGGCTGAAGCTTTCTTT. Protein sequence: CASSQVLDRAEAFF.